This T cell receptor beta chain came from a study of CD8 T cell repertoires and HIV-1 epitope variants. For the study at large: Twenty-five autologous and known Gag and Nef epitope variant peptides each stimulated T cells separately. Autologous T cell-negative cells served as antigen-presenting cells in equal numbers. The baseline condition was 1M T cells left uncultured. Controls were a CMV, EBV and flu pool, Ebola AY9, and no peptide.

Generated by immunoSEQ multiplex PCR, the TCRdb table keeps only in-frame clones and is missing some. The sample has 4,900 or so clones; approximately 66% are singletons. This clone has only a few counts. Its antigen is undetermined. The CDR3 totals 13 residues. Per the germline V gene, CDR1 is SEHNR and CDR2 is FQNEAQ (reference sequence). J lost 4 bases, V lost 7 bases, and 7 bases had no gene match. Sequencing was done on a sample of cultured CD8+ T cells derived from PBMCs. The origin of this receptor is a male donor with HIV. The chain recombines TRBV7-9 with TRBJ2-7, with TRBD1 matching 7 bases. CDR3 sequence reads: CASTTWDRYEQYF. CDR3 nucleotides: TGTGCCAGCACCACTTGGGACAGATACGAGCAGTACTTC.